This T cell receptor beta chain was sequenced for a study of blood T cells in healthy people across ages. The study's findings and limits: Unsorted PBMC input precluded a conclusive naive versus antigen-experienced comparison.

With a J-beta primer mix and a sample-barcoded 5' primer, a second PCR ran roughly 6 to 12 cycles. Every sample gave at least 3 million paired-end reads containing CDR3. MiXCR, applied by TCRdb to the 5' RACE reads, yields one record per CDR3 protein. The sample has over a million distinct CDR3 sequences, approximately 59% seen once. V was pared by 7 bases and J by 0 bases, with 9 bases of the junction left unmatched. The germline gives CDR1 SQVTM, CDR2 ANQGSEA. The CDR3 has 15 residues. Sample donors were healthy Caucasian individuals that came from Russia, aged roughly 6 to 95. In the case of this clonotype: Its target is unknown.

Material for sequencing was blood. The gene calls are TRBV29-1 and TRBJ2-4, with 7 bases that match TRBD2. The clonotype comes from a man aged 18-30 years in good health. In nucleotides, the CDR3 is TGCAGCGCTCCTAGGGAGGGCTTAGCCAAAAACATTCAGTACTTC. Protein: CSAPREGLAKNIQYF.